This TCR beta chain was sequenced for a study of blood T cells in healthy people across ages. The second PCR ran roughly 7 to 11 cycles with a sample-barcoded 5' primer and J-beta primers. Each cDNA molecule received a tag from a template-switch adaptor that had 12 random nucleotides. A single record per CDR3 protein comes from TCRdb applying MiXCR to the 5' RACE reads. This sample has roughly 1,000,000 distinct CDR3 sequences, with almost 25% found just once. The CDR3 runs to 17 residues. In germline, CDR1 is LGHNA, CDR2 YSLEER. Trimming pared 1 base from V and 2 bases from J, leaving 17 bases between. These data also featured in a second study, about T cells of mothers and their children.

Sequencing used blood. The rearrangement links TRBV4-3 to TRBJ2-5; D is uncertain. The sequence derives from a girl aged 2 to 10 in good health. The CDR3 region has the DNA TGCGCCAGCAGCCAAGGGGCATCCGGACGTTCACAAGAGACCCAGTACTTC. It is translated as CASSQGASGRSQETQYF.